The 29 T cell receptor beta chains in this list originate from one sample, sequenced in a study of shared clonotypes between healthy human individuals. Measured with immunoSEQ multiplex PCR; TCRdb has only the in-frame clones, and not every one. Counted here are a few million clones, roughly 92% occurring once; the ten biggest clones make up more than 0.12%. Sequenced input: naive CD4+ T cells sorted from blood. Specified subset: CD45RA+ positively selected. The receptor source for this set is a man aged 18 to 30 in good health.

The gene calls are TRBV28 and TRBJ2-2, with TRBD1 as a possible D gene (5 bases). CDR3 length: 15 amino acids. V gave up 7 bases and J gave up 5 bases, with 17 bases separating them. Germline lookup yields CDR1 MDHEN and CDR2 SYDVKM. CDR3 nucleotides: TGTGCCAGCAAGACCGGGTCCCAGGGAACCGGGGAGCTGTTTTTT. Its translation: CASKTGSQGTGELFF.

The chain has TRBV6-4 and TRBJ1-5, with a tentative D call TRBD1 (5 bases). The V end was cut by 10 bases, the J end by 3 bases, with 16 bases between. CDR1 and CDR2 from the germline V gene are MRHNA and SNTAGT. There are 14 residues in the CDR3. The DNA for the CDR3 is TGTGCCAACCTGGACACATACCACAATCAGCCCCAGCATTTT. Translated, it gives CANLDTYHNQPQHF.

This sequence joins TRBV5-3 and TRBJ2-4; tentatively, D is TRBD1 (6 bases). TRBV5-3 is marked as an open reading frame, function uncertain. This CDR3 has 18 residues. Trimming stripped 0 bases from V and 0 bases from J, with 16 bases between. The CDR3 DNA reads TGTGCCAGAAGCTTGGGTCGTCTCCCAGGGGCAGCCAAAAACATTCAGTACTTC. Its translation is CARSLGRLPGAAKNIQYF.

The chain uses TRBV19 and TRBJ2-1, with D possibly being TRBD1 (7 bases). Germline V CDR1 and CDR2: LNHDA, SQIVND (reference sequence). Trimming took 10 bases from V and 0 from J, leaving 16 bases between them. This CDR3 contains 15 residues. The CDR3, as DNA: TGTGCCATTAGCAGGGGGGAGAGCTCCTACAATGAGCAGTTCTTC. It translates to CAISRGESSYNEQFF.

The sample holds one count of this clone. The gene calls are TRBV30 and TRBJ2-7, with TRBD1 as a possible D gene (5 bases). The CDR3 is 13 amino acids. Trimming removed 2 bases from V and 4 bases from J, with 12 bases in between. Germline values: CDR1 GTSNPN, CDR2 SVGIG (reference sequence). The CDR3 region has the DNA TGTGCCTGGAGTTATCAAGGGGCGTACGAGCAGTACTTC. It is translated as CAWSYQGAYEQYF.

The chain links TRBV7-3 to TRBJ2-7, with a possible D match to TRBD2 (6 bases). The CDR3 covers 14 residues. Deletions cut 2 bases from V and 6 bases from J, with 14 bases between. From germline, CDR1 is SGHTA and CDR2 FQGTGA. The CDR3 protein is CASSLDPGLGEQYF. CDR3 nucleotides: TGTGCCAGCAGCTTAGATCCGGGACTGGGCGAGCAGTACTTC.

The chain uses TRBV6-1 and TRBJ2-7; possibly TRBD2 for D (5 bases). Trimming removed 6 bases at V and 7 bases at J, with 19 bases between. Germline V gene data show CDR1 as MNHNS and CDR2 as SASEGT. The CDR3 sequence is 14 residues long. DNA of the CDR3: TGTGCCAGCAGGACTTCCTCTTTAAGCGGTGAGCAGTACTTC. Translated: CASRTSSLSGEQYF.

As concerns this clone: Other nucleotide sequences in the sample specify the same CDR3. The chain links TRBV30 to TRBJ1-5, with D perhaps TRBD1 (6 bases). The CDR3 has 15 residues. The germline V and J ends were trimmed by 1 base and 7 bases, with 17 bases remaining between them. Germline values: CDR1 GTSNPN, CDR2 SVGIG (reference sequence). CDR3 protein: CAWSEVSGAGQPQHF. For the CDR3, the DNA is TGTGCCTGGAGTGAGGTGTCAGGGGCGGGGCAGCCCCAGCATTTT. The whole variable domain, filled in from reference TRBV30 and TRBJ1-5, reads SQTIHQWPATLVQPVGSPLSLECTVEGTSNPNLYWYRQAAGRGLQLLFYSVGIGQISSEVPQNLSASRPQDRQFILSSKKLLLSDSGFYLCAWSEVSGAGQPQHFGDGTRLSIL.

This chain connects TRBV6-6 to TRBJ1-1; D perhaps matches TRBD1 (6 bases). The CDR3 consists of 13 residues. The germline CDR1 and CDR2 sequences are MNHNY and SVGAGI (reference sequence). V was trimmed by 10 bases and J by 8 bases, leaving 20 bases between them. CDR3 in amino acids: CAILVPGGREAFF. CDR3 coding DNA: TGTGCCATCCTAGTCCCGGGGGGGCGGGAAGCTTTCTTT.

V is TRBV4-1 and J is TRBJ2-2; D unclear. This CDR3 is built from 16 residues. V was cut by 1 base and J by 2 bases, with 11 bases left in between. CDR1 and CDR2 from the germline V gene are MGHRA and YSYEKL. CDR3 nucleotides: TGCGCCAGCAGCCAAGTATCCATCCGAAACACCGGGGAGCTGTTTTTT. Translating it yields CASSQVSIRNTGELFF.

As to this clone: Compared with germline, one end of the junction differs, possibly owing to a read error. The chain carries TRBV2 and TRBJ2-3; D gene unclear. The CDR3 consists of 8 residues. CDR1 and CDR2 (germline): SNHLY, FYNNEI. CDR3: CASSRVHF. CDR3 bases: TGTGCCAGCAGCCGGGTCCATTTT.

The CDR3 nucleotides read TGTGCCAGCCTAGATATCAGGTTAAACACCGGGGAGCTGTTTTTT. Translating gives CASLDIRLNTGELFF. The rearrangement joins TRBV19 to TRBJ2-2; D not resolved. CDR1 is LNHDA and CDR2 is SQIVND in the germline V gene (reference sequence). The CDR3 is 15 amino acids. The V and J ends lost 9 bases and 2 bases respectively, with 16 bases between them.

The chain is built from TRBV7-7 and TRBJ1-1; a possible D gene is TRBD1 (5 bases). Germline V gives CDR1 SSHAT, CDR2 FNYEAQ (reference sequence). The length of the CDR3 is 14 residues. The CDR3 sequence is CASPTWRGRTEAFF. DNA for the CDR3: TGTGCTAGCCCGACCTGGAGGGGTCGAACTGAAGCTTTCTTT.

The CDR3, as DNA: TGTGCCAGCAGCTGGACACAGGGGGTGAACGAGCAGTACTTC. Protein product: CASSWTQGVNEQYF. This chain links TRBV5-4 with TRBJ2-7; 8 nucleotides line up with TRBD1. Trimming at V came to 3 bases and at J to 5 bases, leaving 7 bases not matched to a gene. CDR3 length: 14 amino acids. Per the germline V gene, CDR1 is SGHNT and CDR2 is YYREEE (reference sequence).

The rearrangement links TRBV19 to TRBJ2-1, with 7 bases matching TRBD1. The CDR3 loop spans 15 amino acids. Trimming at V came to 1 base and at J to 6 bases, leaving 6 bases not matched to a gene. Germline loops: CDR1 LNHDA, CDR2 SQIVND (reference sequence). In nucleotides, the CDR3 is TGTGCCAGTAGTATAGTAGGGGGCAAGGGCAATGAGCAGTTCTTC. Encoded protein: CASSIVGGKGNEQFF.

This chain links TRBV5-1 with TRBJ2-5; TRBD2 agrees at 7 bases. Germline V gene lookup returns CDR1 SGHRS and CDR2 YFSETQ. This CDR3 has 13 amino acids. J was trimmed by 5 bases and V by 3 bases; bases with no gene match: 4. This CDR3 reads CASSWGLRETQYF. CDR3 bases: TGCGCCAGCAGCTGGGGACTACGGGAGACCCAGTACTTC.

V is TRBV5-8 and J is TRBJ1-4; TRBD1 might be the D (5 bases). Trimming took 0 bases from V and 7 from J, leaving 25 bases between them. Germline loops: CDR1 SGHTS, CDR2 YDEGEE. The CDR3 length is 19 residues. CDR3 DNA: TGTGCCAGCAGCTTGGGGTTCAGAACGACAGCTTCCTCTACTGAAAAACTGTTTTTT. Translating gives CASSLGFRTTASSTEKLFF.

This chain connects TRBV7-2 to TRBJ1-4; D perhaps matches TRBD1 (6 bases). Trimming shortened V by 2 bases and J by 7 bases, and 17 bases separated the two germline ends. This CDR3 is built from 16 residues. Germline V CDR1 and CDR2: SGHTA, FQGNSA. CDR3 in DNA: TGTGCCAGCAGCTTATATCCCAAGACAGGCGGTGAAAAACTGTTTTTT. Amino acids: CASSLYPKTGGEKLFF.

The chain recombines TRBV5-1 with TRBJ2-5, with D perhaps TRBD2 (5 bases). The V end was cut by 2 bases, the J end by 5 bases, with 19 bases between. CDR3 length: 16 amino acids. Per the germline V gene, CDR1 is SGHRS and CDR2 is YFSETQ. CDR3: CASSLVRPSSFETQYF. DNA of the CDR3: TGCGCCAGCAGCTTAGTCCGTCCTAGCTCTTTCGAGACCCAGTACTTC.

For the CDR3, the DNA is TGTGCCAGTAGTATAAACCCAGGGGGCCAAGAGACCCAGTACTTC. The encoded protein is CASSINPGGQETQYF. The rearrangement joins TRBV19 to TRBJ2-5, with 7 bases aligning to TRBD1. The germline CDR1 and CDR2 sequences are LNHDA and SQIVND (reference sequence). V gave up 2 bases and J gave up 1 base; unmatched junction bases: 4. The CDR3 is 15 amino acids.

The CDR3 region is CASSSWTSGNSSYNEQFF. The CDR3 bases are TGTGCCAGTAGTTCCTGGACTAGCGGGAACTCTTCCTACAATGAGCAGTTCTTC. The chain recombines TRBV19 with TRBJ2-1; 12 nucleotides match TRBD2. Germline CDR1 is LNHDA and CDR2 is SQIVND (reference sequence). The CDR3 has 18 amino acids. The V segment lost 5 bases and the J segment 1 base; nucleotides outside the gene matches: 9.

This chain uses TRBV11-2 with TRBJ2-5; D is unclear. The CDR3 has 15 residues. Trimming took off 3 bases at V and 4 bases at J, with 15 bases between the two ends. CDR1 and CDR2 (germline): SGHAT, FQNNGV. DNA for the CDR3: TGTGCCAGCAGCTTTGGCGGACCAGCCTCAGAGACCCAGTACTTC. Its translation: CASSFGGPASETQYF.

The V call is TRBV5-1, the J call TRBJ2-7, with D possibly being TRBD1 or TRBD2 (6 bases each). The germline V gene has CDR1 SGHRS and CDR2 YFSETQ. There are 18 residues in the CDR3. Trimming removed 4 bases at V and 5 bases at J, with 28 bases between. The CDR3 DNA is TGCGCCAGCAGCCACGTGGGGGCTAGCGCGAAAACTGTGGACGAGCAGTACTTC. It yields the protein CASSHVGASAKTVDEQYF.

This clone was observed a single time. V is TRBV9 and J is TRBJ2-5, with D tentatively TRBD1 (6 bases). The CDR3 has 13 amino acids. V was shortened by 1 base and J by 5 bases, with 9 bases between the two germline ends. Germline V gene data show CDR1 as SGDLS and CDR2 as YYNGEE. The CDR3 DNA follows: TGTGCCAGCAGCGTAACAGGGACCGAGACCCAGTACTTC. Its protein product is CASSVTGTETQYF.

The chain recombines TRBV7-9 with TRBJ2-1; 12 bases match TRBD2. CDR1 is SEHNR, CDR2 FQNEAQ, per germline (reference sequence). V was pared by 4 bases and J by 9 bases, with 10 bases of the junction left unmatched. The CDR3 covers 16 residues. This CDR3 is CASSSILAGGPSEQFF. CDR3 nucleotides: TGTGCCAGCAGCTCAATCCTAGCGGGAGGGCCGAGTGAGCAGTTCTTC.

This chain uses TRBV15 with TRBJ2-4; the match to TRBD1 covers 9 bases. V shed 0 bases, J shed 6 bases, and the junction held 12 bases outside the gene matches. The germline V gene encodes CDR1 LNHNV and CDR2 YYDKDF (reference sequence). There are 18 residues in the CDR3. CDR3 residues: CATSRERGTGKGRNIQYF. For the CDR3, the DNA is TGTGCCACCAGCAGAGAGAGAGGGACAGGGAAAGGTAGAAACATTCAGTACTTC.

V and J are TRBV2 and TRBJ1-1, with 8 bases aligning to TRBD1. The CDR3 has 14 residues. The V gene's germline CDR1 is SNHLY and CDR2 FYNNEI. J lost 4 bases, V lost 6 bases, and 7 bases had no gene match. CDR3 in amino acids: CASSLGQGSTEAFF. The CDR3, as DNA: TGTGCCAGCAGCCTTGGACAGGGAAGCACTGAAGCTTTCTTT.

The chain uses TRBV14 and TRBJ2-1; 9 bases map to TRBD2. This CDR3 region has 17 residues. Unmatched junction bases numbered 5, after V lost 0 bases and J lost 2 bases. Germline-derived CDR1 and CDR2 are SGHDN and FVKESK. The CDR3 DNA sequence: TGTGCCAGCAGCCAAGATGCAAGCGGGAGGCCCTACAATGAGCAGTTCTTC. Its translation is CASSQDASGRPYNEQFF.

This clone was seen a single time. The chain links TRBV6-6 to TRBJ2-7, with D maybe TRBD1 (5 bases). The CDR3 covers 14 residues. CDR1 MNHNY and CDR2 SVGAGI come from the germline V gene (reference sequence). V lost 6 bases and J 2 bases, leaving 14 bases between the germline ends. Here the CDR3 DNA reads TGTGCCAGCAGCCCCGGACAATTTACCTACGAGCAGTACTTC. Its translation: CASSPGQFTYEQYF.